The 26 T cell receptor beta chains listed next were all sequenced from one sample in a study of T cell repertoires in cytomegalovirus infection. MiXCR was run by TCRdb on the reads, yielding one entry per CDR3 protein. This table holds 680,000 or so distinct CDR3 sequences, 35% found once. What was sequenced was PBMCs. These receptors originate from a human donor in good health (CMV status not recorded). Some clones in this sample may be carry-over from other donors' samples.

This clonotype has more than one count but fewer than ten. The chain links TRBV12-3 or TRBV12-4 to TRBJ2-2; D assignment may be TRBD1 or TRBD2 (6 bases each). V shed 6 bases and J shed 4 bases, with 15 bases lying between them. The CDR3 spans 15 residues. This CDR3 is CASRPRGLGTGELFF. CDR3 coding DNA: TGTGCCAGCAGACCCCGGGGGCTCGGCACCGGGGAGCTGTTTTTT.

On this clonotype: One end of the junction does not line up with germline, which may come from a read error. This chain uses TRBV5-1 with TRBJ1-1, with 9 positions matching TRBD1. Germline V lookup: CDR1 SGHRS, CDR2 YFSETQ. The CDR3 covers 16 residues. This CDR3 is CASSLAAGQGNTEDFF. CDR3 nucleotide sequence: TGCGCCAGCAGCTTGGCTGCAGGACAGGGGAACACTGAAGATTTCTTT.

This clonotype has a handful of counts. Its ends do not fully match the called genes, so a read error is possible. This chain links TRBV7-6 with TRBJ2-1; D unclear. This CDR3 is 16 amino acids long. In germline, CDR1 is SGHVS, CDR2 FNYEAQ. CDR3 coding DNA: TGTGCTAGCAGCTTAGGCCCCAGTATGTCTCGAAATGAGCAGTTCTTC. Protein product: CASSLGPSMSRNEQFF.

The V gene is TRBV4-1, the J gene TRBJ2-3, with D hard to call. The CDR3 extends over 15 amino acids. Per the germline V gene, CDR1 is MGHRA and CDR2 is YSYEKL. Trimming removed 2 bases at V and 0 bases at J, with 9 bases between. CDR3 protein: CASSQRTPSTDTQYF. The CDR3 DNA sequence: TGCGCCAGCAGCCAAAGGACCCCTAGCACAGATACGCAGTATTTT.

The V call is TRBV20-1, the J call TRBJ2-7, with unresolved D. CDR1 DFQATT and CDR2 SNEGSKA come from the germline V gene (reference sequence). The CDR3 loop spans 12 amino acids. Trimming took 6 bases from V and 3 from J, leaving 12 bases between them. For the CDR3, the DNA is TGCAGTGCCGATTTTAACCTCTACGAGCAGTACTTC. This gives the protein CSADFNLYEQYF.

This chain connects TRBV12-3 or TRBV12-4 to TRBJ1-5, with TRBD1 matching 7 bases. This CDR3 comprises 15 residues. V lost 3 bases and J lost 1; bases outside the gene matches: 3. CDR3 bases: TGTGCCAGCAGTTTCAGGGGACAGAGCAATCAGCCCCAGCATTTT. Its translation: CASSFRGQSNQPQHF.

This clonotype has at least ten counts. The genes are TRBV7-8 and TRBJ2-1; TRBD2 matches at 14 bases. The ends lost 5 bases at V and 4 bases at J; junction bases unmatched: 4. CDR1 SGHVS and CDR2 FQNEAQ come from the germline V gene. The CDR3 consists of 16 residues. The CDR3 loop is CASSPRLAGGYNEQFF. Here the CDR3 DNA reads TGTGCCAGCAGCCCCAGACTAGCGGGAGGGTACAATGAGCAGTTCTTC.

This clonotype has more than one count but fewer than ten. V is TRBV28 and J is TRBJ2-1; D may be TRBD1 or TRBD2 (6 bases each). Trimming removed 7 bases from V and 8 bases from J, with 15 bases in between. Germline V gene lookup returns CDR1 MDHEN and CDR2 SYDVKM. CDR3 length equals 13 residues. The CDR3 sequence: CASNTQGGHEQFF. The CDR3 coding sequence is TGTGCCAGCAATACACAGGGAGGCCATGAGCAGTTCTTC.

The chain couples TRBV27 to TRBJ2-4, with 12 bases matching TRBD1. The length of the CDR3 is 15 residues. After removal of 3 bases from V and 14 bases from J, the junction contained 11 bases not matched to a gene. The germline V gene has CDR1 MNHEY and CDR2 SMNVEV (reference sequence). Written as DNA, the CDR3 is TGTGCCAGCAGTTTTCGCCCGGGACAGGGGGCGCCGGAGTACTTC. Protein product: CASSFRPGQGAPEYF.

This clonotype was detected many times. The rearrangement uses TRBV12-3 or TRBV12-4 and TRBJ2-5, with D tentatively TRBD2 (6 bases). This CDR3 region has 15 residues. V was pared by 4 bases and J by 5 bases, with 17 bases between. The CDR3 coding sequence is TGTGCCAGCAGTTCGACTAGTTTTCCCCACGAGACCCAGTACTTC. Its translation: CASSSTSFPHETQYF.

This sequence joins TRBV7-2 and TRBJ2-7; D perhaps matches TRBD1 (6 bases). CDR1 and CDR2 from the germline V gene are SGHTA and FQGNSA. Trimming stripped 1 base from V and 1 base from J, with 14 bases between. This CDR3 comprises 16 residues. CDR3 nucleotides: TGTGCCAGCAGCTTAGGAGGACAGAGTTTTTCCTACGAGCAGTACTTC. The encoded protein is CASSLGGQSFSYEQYF. The entire variable domain, with the rest obtained from reference TRBV7-2 and TRBJ2-7, is as follows: GAGVSQSPSNKVTEKGKDVELRCDPISGHTALYWYRQSLGQGLEFLIYFQGNSAPDKSGLPSDRFSAERTGGSVSTLTIQRTQQEDSAVYLCASSLGGQSFSYEQYFGPGTRLTVT.

V gene TRBV19 combines with J gene TRBJ1-1, with 7 positions matching TRBD1. Germline V lookup: CDR1 LNHDA, CDR2 SQIVND (reference sequence). J lost 3 bases, V lost 9 bases, and 7 bases had no gene match. This CDR3 is 13 amino acids long. The CDR3 loop reads CASRTGYYTEAFF. The CDR3, as DNA: TGTGCCAGCAGGACAGGCTATTACACTGAAGCTTTCTTT.

In this sample, this clonotype turned up a few times. The chain joins TRBV28 to TRBJ2-7; no definite D call. CDR1 and CDR2 from the germline V gene are MDHEN and SYDVKM. V was clipped by 3 bases and J by 5 bases, with 11 bases between them. This CDR3 spans 13 amino acids. In DNA form, the CDR3 reads TGTGCCAGCAGTTTTCCGCAGACCCACGAGCAGTACTTC. Translated, it gives CASSFPQTHEQYF.

This chain joins TRBV4-1 and TRBJ2-3, with TRBD1 matching over 7 bases. CDR3 length equals 15 residues. The V gene end was trimmed by 1 base and the J gene end by 2 bases; junction bases not matched to a gene: 3. CDR1 is MGHRA and CDR2 is YSYEKL in the germline V gene. The CDR3 DNA sequence: TGCGCCAGCAGCCAAGGGGACAGCCTCACAGATACGCAGTATTTT. This gives the protein CASSQGDSLTDTQYF.

This clonotype was seen just once. The rearrangement links TRBV5-4 to TRBJ2-7; perhaps TRBD2 as D (6 bases). Between the trimmed V and J ends, which lost 3 bases and 11 bases, there was a span of 21 bases. The CDR3 has 14 amino acids. Germline V gives CDR1 SGHNT, CDR2 YYREEE (reference sequence). DNA of the CDR3: TGTGCCAGCAGCTGGGGACTGACAGAAAGAAGGAAGTACTTC. It codes for CASSWGLTERRKYF. The full variable domain, in which reference TRBV5-4 and TRBJ2-7 provide the parts outside the CDR3, is ETGVTQSPTHLIKTRGQQVTLRCSSQSGHNTVSWYQQALGQGPQFIFQYYREEENGRGNFPPRFSGLQFPNYSSELNVNALELDDSALYLCASSWGLTERRKYFGPGTRLTVT.

Turning to this clonotype: Possible read error: a much larger clone is one base away. Lacking the conserved final phenylalanine or tryptophan, this CDR3 likely reflects a read error. The chain couples TRBV12-3 or TRBV12-4 to TRBJ2-1, with a possible D match to TRBD1 (5 bases). Trimming pared 2 bases from V and 9 bases from J, leaving 8 bases between. The CDR3 spans 12 residues. CDR3: CASSLQGTEQFL. In nucleotides, the CDR3 is TGTGCCAGCAGTTTACAGGGCACTGAGCAGTTCTTA.

The chain recombines TRBV23-1 with TRBJ2-7, with TRBD1 matching 10 bases. TRBV23-1 is an ORF; its function is uncertain. The CDR3 is 17 residues long. With 4 bases clipped from V and 3 bases from J, the junction kept 12 bases outside the gene matches. The CDR3 bases are TGCGCCAGCAGTCCGGGCAGATCCGGGACAGGGGACTACGAGCAGTACTTC. It is translated as CASSPGRSGTGDYEQYF.

For this clonotype: Here the CDR3 omits its conserved ending phenylalanine or tryptophan, so a read error is the likely source. The DNA is left out, because the CDR3 cannot be placed on it with certainty; the CDR3 is given as TCRdb lists it. V usage is TRBV5-5 and J usage is TRBJ1-5. The CDR3 totals 15 residues, both ends included. Germline-derived CDR1 and CDR2 are SGHKS and YYEKEE (reference sequence). The CDR3 loop is CASSPIAGSGQPQPC.

This sequence joins TRBV27 and TRBJ1-1, with D perhaps TRBD1 (5 bases). V was shortened by 5 bases and J by 1 base, with 20 bases between the two germline ends. The germline V gene encodes CDR1 MNHEY and CDR2 SMNVEV (reference sequence). This CDR3 has 17 amino acids. The CDR3 spells CASSQTGGGTGNTEAFF. The CDR3 region has the DNA TGTGCCAGCAGTCAAACTGGGGGGGGGACGGGGAACACTGAAGCTTTCTTT.

This clonotype was detected a few times. V usage is TRBV7-2 and J usage is TRBJ2-7; no clear D gene. Germline values: CDR1 SGHTA, CDR2 FQGNSA. Trimming took 5 bases from V and 6 from J, leaving 20 bases between them. The CDR3 runs 15 residues. The CDR3 reads CASSLATKVVSEQYF. CDR3 nucleotides: TGTGCCAGCAGCCTGGCCACGAAGGTAGTATCCGAGCAGTACTTC.

This clonotype was counted at least ten times. The V call is TRBV12-3 or TRBV12-4, the J call TRBJ2-1; TRBD1 agrees at 7 bases. CDR3 size: 16 residues. With 5 bases clipped from V and 7 bases from J, the junction kept 14 bases outside the gene matches. CDR3 DNA sequence: TGTGCCAGCAGTACCTCCCACCGAGACAGGGAGAATGAGCAGTTCTTC. Its protein is CASSTSHRDRENEQFF.

The chain carries TRBV28 and TRBJ1-3; D is ambiguous. Germline lookup yields CDR1 MDHEN and CDR2 SYDVKM. With 1 base removed from V and 1 base from J, the gap between germline ends came to 8 bases. CDR3 length equals 15 residues. CDR3 sequence (DNA): TGTGCCAGCAGTTTATCTGTACCTTCTGGAAACACCATATATTTT. This codes for CASSLSVPSGNTIYF.

Concerning this clonotype itself: It is likely a read error, because the conserved phenylalanine at the end of the CDR3 is missing. The chain couples TRBV11-2 to TRBJ2-4; a possible D gene is TRBD1 (5 bases). Germline lookup yields CDR1 SGHAT and CDR2 FQNNGV. V was clipped by 0 bases and J by 1 base, with 7 bases between them. This CDR3 is built from 15 residues. The CDR3 spells CASSLDGAAKNIQYI. The CDR3 bases are TGTGCCAGCAGCTTAGATGGGGCTGCCAAAAACATTCAGTACATC.

The chain links TRBV2 to TRBJ2-4; no reliable D call. Trimming took off 5 bases at V and 9 bases at J, with 8 bases between the two ends. The CDR3 extends over 11 amino acids. The germline V gene has CDR1 SNHLY and CDR2 FYNNEI. CDR3 bases: TGTGCCAGCAGTAGTTGGGTCATTCAGTACTTC. Its translation: CASSSWVIQYF.

This clonotype was seen a handful of times. V is TRBV27 and J is TRBJ2-2; 9 positions match TRBD1. After removal of 8 bases from V and 0 bases from J, the junction contained 7 bases not matched to a gene. CDR3 length: 16 amino acids. CDR1 is MNHEY, CDR2 SMNVEV, per germline (reference sequence). CDR3 residues: CASSGRDRANTGELFF. DNA for the CDR3: TGTGCCAGCTCCGGACGGGACAGGGCGAACACCGGGGAGCTGTTTTTT.

The V and J genes are TRBV5-1 and TRBJ2-7; D unresolved. CDR3 size: 16 residues. V was shortened by 7 bases and J by 3 bases, with 23 bases between the two germline ends. In germline, CDR1 is SGHRS, CDR2 YFSETQ. The CDR3 DNA follows: TGCGCCAGCCGCTCGTCGACTGAACCTCCTATCTACGAGCAGTACTTC. Translation: CASRSSTEPPIYEQYF.